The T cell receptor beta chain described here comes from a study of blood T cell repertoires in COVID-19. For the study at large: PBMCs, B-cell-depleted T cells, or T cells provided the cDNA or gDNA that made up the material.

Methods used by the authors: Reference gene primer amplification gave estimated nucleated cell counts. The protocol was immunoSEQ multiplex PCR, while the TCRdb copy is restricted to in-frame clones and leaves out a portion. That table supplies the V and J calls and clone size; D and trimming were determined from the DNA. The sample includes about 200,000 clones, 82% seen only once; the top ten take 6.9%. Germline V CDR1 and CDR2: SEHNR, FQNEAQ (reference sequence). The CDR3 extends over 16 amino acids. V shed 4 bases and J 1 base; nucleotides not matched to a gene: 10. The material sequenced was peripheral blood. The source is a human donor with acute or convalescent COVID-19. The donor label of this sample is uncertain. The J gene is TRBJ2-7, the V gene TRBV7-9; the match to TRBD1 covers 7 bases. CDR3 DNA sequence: TGTGCCAGCAGCTCCAACAGGGGACCCTCATCCTACGAGCAGTACTTC. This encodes CASSSNRGPSSYEQYF.